The T cell receptor (beta chain) under discussion was sequenced for a study of cytomegalovirus exposure and HLA in healthy donors (dated 2017 in TCRdb). At the level of the whole study: The 700 or so repertoires of the first cohort and the 120 or so validation repertoires were produced on the same platform, according to a later analysis. The study was designed to test whether signatures of past pathogen exposure could be identified by cataloging public T cell receptors. Besides the first cohort of roughly 660 subjects, a separate validation cohort made up of 120 different subjects was used. To predict cytomegalovirus infection status, the study brought together high-throughput TCR immunosequencing, statistical association of individual TCRs with disease status, and machine learning. Here is what the overall study found, with its caveats: Of the cluster scores, roughly 95% were above 0 in a later analysis, which found that TCRs clustered in the first cohort also tended to co-occur in the 120 validation repertoires. In vitro tests confirmed that three of the cytomegalovirus-associated TCR beta chains recognize cytomegalovirus antigens. It was suggested by the authors that the approach could potentially be generalized to other disease states and immunological phenotypes. All 120 or so repertoires were used to score co-occurrence in the validation cohort in a later analysis, because that analysis had no HLA typing for the cohort. Most TCR sequences were seen in very few donors, while some public TCRs were found in many individuals. A total of 150 to 200 TCR beta chains were listed by the study as associated with cytomegalovirus. The classifier was reported to diagnose cytomegalovirus status with high specificity and sensitivity in both the original cohort and the validation cohort.

Notes on this clone: Its cognate antigen has yet to be identified. It has no much larger one-base neighbor in the sample; base qualities were not kept.

Trimming at the junction amounts to 7 bases on V and 4 bases on J, and the germline ends lie 19 bases apart. CDR1 and CDR2, per the germline V gene (reference sequence), are MNHEY and SMNVEV. Including the terminal cysteine and phenylalanine, the CDR3 comprises 16 residues. The retained sequence is limited to the CDR3, 48 bases, with the frame set at the first base. Separate from the roughly 630-subject first cohort, the validation cohort of roughly 110 subjects was the group to which the donors belonged. Libraries came from the immunoSEQ multiplex PCR assay. Regarding the original processing steps: A statistical classification framework was built for diagnosing cytomegalovirus status from the catalog of TCR beta chain sequences. In TCRdb, the immuneACCESS table is reduced to in-frame sequences with V and J assigned. These tables do not hold every clone; where another copy was compared, an unresolved V gene accounts for under half, and the others remain unexplained. That table furnishes V, J and clone size, whereas the DNA furnished D and trimming. In this sample the table shows about 330,000 clones, approximately 86% of which occur a single time. The ten largest clones add up to approximately 1.1% of the sample.

The sequencing input was PBMCs. The chain is made from TRBV27 and TRBJ2-2; the D gene is perhaps TRBD2, from 6 matching bases. The receptor was isolated from a woman aged 25-40 years in good health and CMV-seropositive. This receptor carries the CDR3 CASKVSGRVFTGELFF. The nucleotide sequence reads TGTGCCAGCAAAGTTAGCGGACGGGTTTTCACCGGGGAGCTGTTTTTT.